Each of the 8 T cell receptor beta chains below was sequenced from the same sample in a study of beta chain features in type 1 diabetes. Every isolated RNA sample was fully reverse transcribed, so sequencing captured expressed TCRB transcripts. TCRdb's copy holds only in-frame clones and misses some; the assay was immunoSEQ multiplex PCR. The table has around 500,000 clones, approximately 10% seen once. What was sequenced was naive CD4+ T cells from blood. Source of these receptors: a woman between 18 and 30 years old in good health.

The chain employs TRBV5-1 and TRBJ2-6, with 10 bases identical to TRBD1. Losses at the gene ends were 4 bases for V and 0 bases for J; bases not matched to a gene: 7. CDR1 is SGHRS, CDR2 YFSETQ, per germline. The CDR3 is made up of 18 amino acids. CDR3 DNA sequence: TGCGCCAGCAGCGTACCGGGACAGGGGCTCTCTGGGGCCAACGTCCTGACTTTC. Encoded protein: CASSVPGQGLSGANVLTF.

This clone was detected a few times. V and J are TRBV6-6 and TRBJ2-7, with D possibly TRBD1 on 6 matching bases. V lost 0 bases to trimming and J lost 3 bases, with 12 bases between them. The CDR3 runs 15 residues. From germline, CDR1 is MNHNY and CDR2 SVGAGI (reference sequence). CDR3 sequence reads: CASSYSSGVGYEQYV. The CDR3 DNA follows: TGTGCCAGCAGTTACTCTTCAGGGGTTGGCTACGAGCAGTACGTC.

Only a few counts were recorded for this clone. The chain employs TRBV7-2 and TRBJ2-1; 14 nucleotides align to TRBD2. This CDR3 is 19 amino acids long. Per the germline V gene, CDR1 is SGHTA and CDR2 is FQGNSA. The junction had 8 bases not matched to a gene; V was cut back by 4 bases and J by 0 bases. The CDR3 loop reads CASSYRLAGGISSYNEQFF. DNA for the CDR3: TGTGCCAGCAGCTATCGACTAGCGGGAGGGATCAGCTCCTACAATGAGCAGTTCTTC.

This clone was counted ten times or more. This chain joins TRBV29-1 and TRBJ2-7; possible D gene TRBD1, 6 bases. The V gene's germline CDR1 is SQVTM and CDR2 ANQGSEA. This CDR3 spans 11 amino acids. The V end lost 7 bases, the J end lost 6 bases, and 13 bases lay between the germline ends. CDR3 bases: TGCAGCGCCCACAGGGCAGGCGAGCAGTACTTC. As protein: CSAHRAGEQYF.

Only a few counts were recorded for this clone. The gene calls are TRBV9 and TRBJ2-2; possible D gene TRBD1, 6 bases. Trimming left V 3 bases short and J 6 bases short, with 12 bases between. Germline assignment: CDR1 SGDLS and CDR2 YYNGEE. The CDR3 extends over 14 amino acids. The DNA of the CDR3 is TGTGCCAGCAGCGGCCTACAGGGCCCCGGGGAGCTGTTTTTT. Protein sequence: CASSGLQGPGELFF.

About this clone: Other nucleotide sequences in the sample specify the same CDR3. The chain recombines TRBV7-2 with TRBJ2-7, with a weak D call TRBD2 (5 bases). V shed 2 bases and J shed 4 bases, with 6 bases lying between them. This CDR3 has 12 amino acids. Germline lookup yields CDR1 SGHTA and CDR2 FQGNSA. CDR3 in amino acids: CASSLTGYEQYF. The CDR3 DNA is TGTGCCAGCAGCTTAACGGGGTACGAGCAGTACTTC.

Only a few counts were recorded for this clone. The chain combines TRBV29-1 with TRBJ2-5, with D tentatively TRBD1 (6 bases). The CDR3 extends over 11 amino acids. Trimming shortened V by 6 bases and J by 7 bases, and 12 bases separated the two germline ends. Germline V gene data show CDR1 as SQVTM and CDR2 as ANQGSEA. CDR3 nucleotides: TGCAGCGTCTACAGGGAAGGGACCCAGTACTTC. It specifies CSVYREGTQYF.

Only a few counts were recorded for this clone. V gene TRBV7-2 combines with J gene TRBJ2-5, with D hard to call. This CDR3 spans 14 amino acids. V was shortened by 6 bases and J by 0 bases, with 11 bases between the two germline ends. Germline lookup yields CDR1 SGHTA and CDR2 FQGNSA. CDR3 DNA sequence: TGTGCCAGCAGGCTTAGTCGGTACCAAGAGACCCAGTACTTC. Amino acid sequence: CASRLSRYQETQYF.